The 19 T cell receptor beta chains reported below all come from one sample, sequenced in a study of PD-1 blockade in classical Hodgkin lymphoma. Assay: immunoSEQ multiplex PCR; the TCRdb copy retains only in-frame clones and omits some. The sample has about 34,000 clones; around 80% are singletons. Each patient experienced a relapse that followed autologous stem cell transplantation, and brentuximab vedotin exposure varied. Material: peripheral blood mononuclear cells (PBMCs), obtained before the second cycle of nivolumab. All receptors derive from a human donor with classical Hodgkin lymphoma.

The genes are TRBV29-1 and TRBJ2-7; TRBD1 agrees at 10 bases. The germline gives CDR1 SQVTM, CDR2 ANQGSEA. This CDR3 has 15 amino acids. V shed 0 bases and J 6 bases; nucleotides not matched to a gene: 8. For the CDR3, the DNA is TGCAGCGTTGAAGATCAGGGACAGGGGTGGGGCGAGCAGTACTTC. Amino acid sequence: CSVEDQGQGWGEQYF.

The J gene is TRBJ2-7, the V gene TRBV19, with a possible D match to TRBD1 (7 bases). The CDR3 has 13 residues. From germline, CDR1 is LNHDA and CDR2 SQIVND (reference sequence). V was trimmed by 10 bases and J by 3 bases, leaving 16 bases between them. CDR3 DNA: TGTGCCACCTCGGAGGGGGCCTACTACGAGCAGTACTTC. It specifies CATSEGAYYEQYF.

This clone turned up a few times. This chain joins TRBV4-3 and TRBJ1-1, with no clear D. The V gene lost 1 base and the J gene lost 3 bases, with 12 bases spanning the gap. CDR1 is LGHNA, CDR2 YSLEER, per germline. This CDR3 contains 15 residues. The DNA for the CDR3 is TGCGCCAGCAGCCAAGGGAATCCATGGGACACTGAAGCTTTCTTT. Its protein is CASSQGNPWDTEAFF.

The CDR3: CASSLVLWEEEQYF. In DNA, the CDR3 is TGTGCCAGCAGCTTAGTCCTCTGGGAGGAAGAGCAGTACTTC. V is TRBV7-8 and J is TRBJ2-7; a weak D match, TRBD2 (6 bases). With 1 base removed from V and 7 bases from J, the gap between germline ends came to 14 bases. The CDR3 has 14 amino acids. Germline CDR1 is SGHVS and CDR2 is FQNEAQ. Complete variable domain (other parts from reference TRBV7-8 and TRBJ2-7): GAGVSQSPRYKVAKRGQDVALRCDPISGHVSLFWYQQALGQGPEFLTYFQNEAQLDKSGLPSDRFFAERPEGSVSTLKIQRTQQEDSAVYLCASSLVLWEEEQYFGPGTRLTVT.

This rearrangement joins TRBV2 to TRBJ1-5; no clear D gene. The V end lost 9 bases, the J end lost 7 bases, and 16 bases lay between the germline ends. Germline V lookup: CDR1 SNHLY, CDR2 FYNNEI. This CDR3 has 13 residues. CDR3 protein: CASNGGVEQPQHF. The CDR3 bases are TGTGCCAGTAACGGTGGGGTGGAGCAGCCCCAGCATTTT.

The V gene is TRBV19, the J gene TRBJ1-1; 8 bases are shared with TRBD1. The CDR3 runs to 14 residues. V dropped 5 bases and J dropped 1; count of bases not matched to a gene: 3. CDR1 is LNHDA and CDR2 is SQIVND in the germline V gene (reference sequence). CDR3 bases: TGTGCCAGTAGTTTTGGACAGGGGAACACTGAAGCTTTCTTT. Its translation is CASSFGQGNTEAFF.

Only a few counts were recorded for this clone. In DNA form, the CDR3 reads TGTGCCAGCAGCCCACGAGGCCCCGTGGGCTACACCTTC. It codes for CASSPRGPVGYTF. The chain carries TRBV7-2 and TRBJ1-2; D remains ambiguous. This CDR3 has 13 amino acids. V shed 5 bases and J shed 8 bases, with 15 bases lying between them. CDR1 SGHTA and CDR2 FQGNSA come from the germline V gene.

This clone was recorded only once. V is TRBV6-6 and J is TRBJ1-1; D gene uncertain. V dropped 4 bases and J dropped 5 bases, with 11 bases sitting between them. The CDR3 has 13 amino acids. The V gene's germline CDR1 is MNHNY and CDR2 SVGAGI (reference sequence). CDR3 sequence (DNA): TGTGCCAGCAGTTCCTGGACCCGAACTGAAGCTTTCTTT. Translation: CASSSWTRTEAFF.

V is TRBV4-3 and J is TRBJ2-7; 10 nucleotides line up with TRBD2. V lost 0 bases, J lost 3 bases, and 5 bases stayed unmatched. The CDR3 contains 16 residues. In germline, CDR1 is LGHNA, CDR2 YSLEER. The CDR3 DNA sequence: TGCGCCAGCAGCCAAGAAAGACGGACTAGCGGCTACGAGCAGTACTTC. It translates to CASSQERRTSGYEQYF.

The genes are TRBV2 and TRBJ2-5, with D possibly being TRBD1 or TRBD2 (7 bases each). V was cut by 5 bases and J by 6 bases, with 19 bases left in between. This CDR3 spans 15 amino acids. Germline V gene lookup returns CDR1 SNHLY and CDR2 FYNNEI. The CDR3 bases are TGTGCCAGCAGTAAGGCGGCAGGGGGGGAGAAGACCCAGTACTTC. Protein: CASSKAAGGEKTQYF.

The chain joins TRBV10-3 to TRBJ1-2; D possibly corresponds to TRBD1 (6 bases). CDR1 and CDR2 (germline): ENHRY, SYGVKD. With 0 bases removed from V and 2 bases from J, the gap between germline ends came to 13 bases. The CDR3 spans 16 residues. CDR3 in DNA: TGTGCCATCAGTGAGTCTCAGGGAAGGGGGAACTATGGCTACACCTTC. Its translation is CAISESQGRGNYGYTF.

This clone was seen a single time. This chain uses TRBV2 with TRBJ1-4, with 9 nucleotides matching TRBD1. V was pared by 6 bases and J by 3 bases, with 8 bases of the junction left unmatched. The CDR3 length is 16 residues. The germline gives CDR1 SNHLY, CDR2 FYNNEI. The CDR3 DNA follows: TGTGCCAGCAGCTCACCCCACAGGGGGCCTAATGAAAAACTGTTTTTT. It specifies CASSSPHRGPNEKLFF.

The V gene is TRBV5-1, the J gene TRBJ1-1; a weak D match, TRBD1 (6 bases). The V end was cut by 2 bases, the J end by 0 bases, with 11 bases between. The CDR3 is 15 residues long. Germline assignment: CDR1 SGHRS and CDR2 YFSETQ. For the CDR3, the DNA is TGCGCCAGCAGCTTTTGGCAGGGGCTGAACACTGAAGCTTTCTTT. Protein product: CASSFWQGLNTEAFF.

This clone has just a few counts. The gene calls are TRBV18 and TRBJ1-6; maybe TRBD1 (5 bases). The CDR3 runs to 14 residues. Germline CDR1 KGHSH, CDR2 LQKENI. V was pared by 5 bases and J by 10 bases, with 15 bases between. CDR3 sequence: CASSKGQEDSPLHF. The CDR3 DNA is TGTGCCAGCTCAAAGGGGCAGGAGGACTCACCCCTCCACTTT.

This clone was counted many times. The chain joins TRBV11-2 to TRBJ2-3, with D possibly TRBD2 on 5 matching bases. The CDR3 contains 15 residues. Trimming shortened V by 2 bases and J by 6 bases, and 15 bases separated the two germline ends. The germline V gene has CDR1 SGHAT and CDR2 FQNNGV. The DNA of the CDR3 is TGTGCCAGCAGCTTATCGAGTTTGGGAGCGGATACGCAGTATTTT. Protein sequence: CASSLSSLGADTQYF.

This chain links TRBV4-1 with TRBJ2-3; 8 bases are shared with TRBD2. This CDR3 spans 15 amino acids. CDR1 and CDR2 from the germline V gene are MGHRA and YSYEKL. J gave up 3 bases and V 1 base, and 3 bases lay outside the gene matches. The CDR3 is CASSQGGLVTDTQYF. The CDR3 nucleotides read TGCGCCAGCAGCCAAGGGGGACTAGTGACAGATACGCAGTATTTT.

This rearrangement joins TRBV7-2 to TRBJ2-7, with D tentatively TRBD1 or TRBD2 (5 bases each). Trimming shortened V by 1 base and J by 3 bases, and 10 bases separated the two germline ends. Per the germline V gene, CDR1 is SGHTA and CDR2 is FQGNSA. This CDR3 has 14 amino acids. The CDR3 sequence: CASSLDGTFYEQYF. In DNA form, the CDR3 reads TGTGCCAGCAGCTTAGACGGGACCTTCTACGAGCAGTACTTC.

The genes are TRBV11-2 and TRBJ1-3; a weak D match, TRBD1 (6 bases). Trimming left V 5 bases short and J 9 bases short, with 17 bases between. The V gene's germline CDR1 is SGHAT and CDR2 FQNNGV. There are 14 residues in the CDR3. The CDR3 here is CASSPKLRGGTIYF. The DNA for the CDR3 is TGTGCCAGCAGCCCTAAACTCAGGGGTGGCACCATATATTTT.

In nucleotides, the CDR3 is TGTGCCAGAAGCGAAGTTCTCCAGTATAGCAATCAGCCCCAGCATTTT. It codes for CARSEVLQYSNQPQHF. The chain has TRBV7-5 and TRBJ1-5; the table's D call of TRBD1 was not tested on the DNA. TRBV7-5 is tagged as a pseudogene. The CDR3 is 16 residues long.